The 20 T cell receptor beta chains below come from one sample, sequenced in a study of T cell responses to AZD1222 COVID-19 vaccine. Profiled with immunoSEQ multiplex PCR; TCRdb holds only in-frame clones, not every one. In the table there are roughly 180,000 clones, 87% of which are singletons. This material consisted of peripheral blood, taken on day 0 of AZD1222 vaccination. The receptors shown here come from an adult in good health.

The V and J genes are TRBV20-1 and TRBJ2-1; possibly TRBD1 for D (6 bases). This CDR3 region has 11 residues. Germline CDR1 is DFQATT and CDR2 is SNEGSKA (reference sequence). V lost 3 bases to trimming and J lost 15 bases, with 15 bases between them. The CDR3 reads CSARGARGGFF. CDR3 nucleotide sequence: TGCAGTGCTAGGGGGGCTAGGGGTGGGTTCTTC.

CDR3 coding DNA: TGTGCCAGCAGTGGCAATAGCGGGAGGGCCCTCGGTGAGCAGTTCTTC. Translation: CASSGNSGRALGEQFF. The chain recombines TRBV2 with TRBJ2-1; TRBD2 matches at 11 bases. Germline trimming cut 4 bases from V and 9 bases from J; bases unmatched to any gene: 11. CDR1 and CDR2 (germline): SNHLY, FYNNEI. This CDR3 is 16 amino acids long.

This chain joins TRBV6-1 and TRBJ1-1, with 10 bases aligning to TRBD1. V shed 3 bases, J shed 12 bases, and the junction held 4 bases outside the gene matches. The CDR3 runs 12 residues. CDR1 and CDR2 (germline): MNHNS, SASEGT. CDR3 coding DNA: TGTGCCAGCAGTGAGACAGGGGGCAAAACTTTCTTT. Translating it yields CASSETGGKTFF.

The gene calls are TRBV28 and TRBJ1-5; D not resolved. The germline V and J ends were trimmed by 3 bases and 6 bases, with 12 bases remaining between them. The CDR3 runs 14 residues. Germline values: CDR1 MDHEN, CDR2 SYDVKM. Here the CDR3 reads CASSLASRVQPQHF. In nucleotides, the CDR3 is TGTGCCAGCAGTTTGGCTTCTCGGGTTCAGCCCCAGCATTTT.

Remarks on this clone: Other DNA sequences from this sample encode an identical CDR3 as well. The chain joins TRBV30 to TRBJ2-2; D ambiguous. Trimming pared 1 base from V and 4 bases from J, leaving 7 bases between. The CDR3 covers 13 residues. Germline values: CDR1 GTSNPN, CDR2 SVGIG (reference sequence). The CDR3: CAWSGQLTGELFF. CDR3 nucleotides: TGTGCCTGGAGTGGGCAGCTCACCGGGGAGCTGTTTTTT.

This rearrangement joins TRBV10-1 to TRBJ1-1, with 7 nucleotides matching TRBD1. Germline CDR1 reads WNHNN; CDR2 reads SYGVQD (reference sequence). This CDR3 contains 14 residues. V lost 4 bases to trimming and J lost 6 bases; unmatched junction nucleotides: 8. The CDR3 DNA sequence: TGCGCCAGCAGTGGCCCACAGGGGATCGCTGAAGCTTTCTTT. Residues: CASSGPQGIAEAFF.

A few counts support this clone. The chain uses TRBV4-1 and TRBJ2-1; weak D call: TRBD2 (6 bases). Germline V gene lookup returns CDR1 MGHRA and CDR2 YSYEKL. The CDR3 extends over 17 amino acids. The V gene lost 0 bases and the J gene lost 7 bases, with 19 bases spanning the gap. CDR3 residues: CASSQEEGLAFWNEQFF. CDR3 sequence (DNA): TGCGCCAGCAGCCAAGAAGAGGGGCTAGCGTTTTGGAATGAGCAGTTCTTC.

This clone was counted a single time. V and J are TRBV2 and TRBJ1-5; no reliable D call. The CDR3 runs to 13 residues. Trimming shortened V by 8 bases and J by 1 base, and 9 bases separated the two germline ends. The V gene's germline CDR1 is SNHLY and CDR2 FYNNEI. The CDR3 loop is CASGSESNQPQHF. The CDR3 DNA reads TGTGCCAGCGGCTCAGAAAGCAATCAGCCCCAGCATTTT.

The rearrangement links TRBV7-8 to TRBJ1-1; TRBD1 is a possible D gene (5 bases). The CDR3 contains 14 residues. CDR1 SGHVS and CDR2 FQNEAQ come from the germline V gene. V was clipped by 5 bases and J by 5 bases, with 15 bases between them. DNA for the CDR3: TGTGCCAGCAGCCCGTCGGGGCTGGTTACTGAAGCTTTCTTT. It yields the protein CASSPSGLVTEAFF. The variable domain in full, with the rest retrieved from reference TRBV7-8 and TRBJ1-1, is GAGVSQSPRYKVAKRGQDVALRCDPISGHVSLFWYQQALGQGPEFLTYFQNEAQLDKSGLPSDRFFAERPEGSVSTLKIQRTQQEDSAVYLCASSPSGLVTEAFFGQGTRLTVV.

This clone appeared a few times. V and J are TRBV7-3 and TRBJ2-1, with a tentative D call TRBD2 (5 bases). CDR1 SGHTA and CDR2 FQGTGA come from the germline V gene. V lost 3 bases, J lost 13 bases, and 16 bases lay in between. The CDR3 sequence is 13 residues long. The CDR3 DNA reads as TGTGCCAGCAGCTTCGCCCGAACTAGTGTTCAGTTCTTC. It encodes CASSFARTSVQFF.

The CDR3 here is CASSMQGGVETQYF. For the CDR3, the DNA is TGTGCCAGTAGTATGCAGGGCGGTGTAGAGACCCAGTACTTC. The gene calls are TRBV19 and TRBJ2-5; possible D gene TRBD1, 5 bases. The CDR3 loop spans 14 amino acids. The V gene's germline CDR1 is LNHDA and CDR2 SQIVND (reference sequence). V lost 3 bases and J lost 4, with 12 bases in between.

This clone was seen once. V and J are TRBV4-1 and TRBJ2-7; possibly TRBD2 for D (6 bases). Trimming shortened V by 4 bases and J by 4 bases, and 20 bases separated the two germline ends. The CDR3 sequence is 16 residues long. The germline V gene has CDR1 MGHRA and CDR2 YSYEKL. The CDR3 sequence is CASSPRGNSLPYEQYF. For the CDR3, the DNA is TGCGCCAGCAGCCCGCGGGGAAACAGCTTACCATACGAGCAGTACTTC.

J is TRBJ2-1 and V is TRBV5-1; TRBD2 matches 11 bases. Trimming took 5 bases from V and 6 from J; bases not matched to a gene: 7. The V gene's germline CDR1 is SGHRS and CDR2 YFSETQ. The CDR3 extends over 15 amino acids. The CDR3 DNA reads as TGCGCCAGCAGGACCCTAGCGGGAGGTGGCAATGAGCAGTTCTTC. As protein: CASRTLAGGGNEQFF. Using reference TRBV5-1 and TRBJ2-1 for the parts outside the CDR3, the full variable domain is KAGVTQTPRYLIKTRGQQVTLSCSPISGHRSVSWYQQTPGQGLQFLFEYFSETQRNKGNFPGRFSGRQFSNSRSEMNVSTLELGDSALYLCASRTLAGGGNEQFFGPGTRLTVL.

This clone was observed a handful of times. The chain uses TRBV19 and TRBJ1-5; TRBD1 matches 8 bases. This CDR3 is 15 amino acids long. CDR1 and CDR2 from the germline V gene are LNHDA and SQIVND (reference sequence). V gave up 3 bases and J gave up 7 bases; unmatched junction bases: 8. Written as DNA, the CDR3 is TGTGCCAGTAGTATTGGGGTACAGGGGGAGCAGCCCCAGCATTTT. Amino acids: CASSIGVQGEQPQHF.

Here the CDR3 reads CASSVGLAGVEEQYF. The CDR3 DNA is TGTGCCAGCAGCGTGGGACTAGCGGGAGTAGAAGAGCAGTACTTC. V is TRBV9 and J is TRBJ2-7, with TRBD2 matching 14 bases. V was clipped by 2 bases and J by 7 bases; unmatched bases: 5. The CDR3 is made up of 15 amino acids. Looked up from germline, CDR1 is SGDLS and CDR2 is YYNGEE.

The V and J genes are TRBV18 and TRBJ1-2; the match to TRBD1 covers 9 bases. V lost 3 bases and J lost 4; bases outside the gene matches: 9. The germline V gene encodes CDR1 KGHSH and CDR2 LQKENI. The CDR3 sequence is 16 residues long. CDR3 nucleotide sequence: TGTGCCAGCTCACCGGGACAGGGCGAGACCCTCTATGGCTACACCTTC. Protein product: CASSPGQGETLYGYTF.

The CDR3 DNA is TGCAGCGTTGAAGAGCGCGGACCTCCGGCCAATGAGCAGTTCTTC. Translation gives CSVEERGPPANEQFF. The V call is TRBV29-1, the J call TRBJ2-1, with D unresolved. The V end lost 0 bases, the J end lost 6 bases, and 15 bases lay between the germline ends. The CDR3 has 15 amino acids. Germline V gene sequence: CDR1 SQVTM, CDR2 ANQGSEA.

The CDR3 coding sequence is TGTGCCAGCAGTTACTCGAGGTGGGACACTGAAGCTTTCTTT. Translating it yields CASSYSRWDTEAFF. This chain links TRBV6-5 with TRBJ1-1; D remains ambiguous. Germline-derived CDR1 and CDR2 are MNHEY and SVGAGI. V was shortened by 0 bases and J by 3 bases, with 8 bases between the two germline ends. The CDR3 runs to 14 residues.

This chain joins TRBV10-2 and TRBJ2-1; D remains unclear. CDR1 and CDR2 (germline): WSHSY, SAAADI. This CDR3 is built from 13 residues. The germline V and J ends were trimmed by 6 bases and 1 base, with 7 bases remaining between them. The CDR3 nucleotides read TGCGCCAGCAGGCCAAGGTCCTACAATGAGCAGTTCTTC. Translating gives CASRPRSYNEQFF.

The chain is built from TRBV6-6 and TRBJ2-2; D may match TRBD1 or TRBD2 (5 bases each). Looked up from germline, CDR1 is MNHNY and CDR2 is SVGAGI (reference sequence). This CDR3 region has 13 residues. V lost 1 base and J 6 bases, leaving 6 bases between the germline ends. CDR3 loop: CASSYWGSGELFF. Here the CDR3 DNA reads TGTGCCAGCAGTTACTGGGGGTCCGGGGAGCTGTTTTTT.